The next 30 T cell receptor beta chains were all read from a single sample in a study of T-cell memory formation after mild COVID-19 (dated by TCRdb to the early 2020s). The receptor library was made with 5' RACE. Sequencing used an Illumina NovaSeq 6000. TCRdb cleaned the public reads at Q25 with fastp, built clones with MiXCR and kept in-frame beta chains. Merged by CDR3 protein, the rows form single entries marked with the most common genes and DNA. The sample table holds hundreds of thousands of distinct CDR3 sequences, of which more than 15% were seen once. The ten largest clones add up to about a fifth of the sample. Source material: PBMCs or a T cell subset sorted from them (not recorded which). The receptors here all came from a man between 18 and 35 years old who had mild COVID-19 (a few samples of this study predate the infection). The sample titles of this study are shuffled in the database, so cell type and time point are left out; the donor was told from shared clones.

This clonotype was counted only a few times. The chain is built from TRBV7-3 and TRBJ1-1; 10 nucleotides agree with TRBD1. Germline CDR1 and CDR2: SGHTA and FQGTGA. This CDR3 contains 15 residues. J lost 5 bases, V lost 2 bases, and 5 bases had no gene match. The CDR3 reads CASSLGQGVGTEAFF. CDR3 nucleotide sequence: TGTGCCAGCAGCTTAGGACAGGGGGTAGGAACTGAAGCTTTCTTT.

This clonotype appeared a few times. This chain joins TRBV6-2 or TRBV6-3 and TRBJ2-5; tentative D call: TRBD2 (6 bases). The CDR3 loop spans 14 amino acids. The germline V and J ends were trimmed by 5 bases and 4 bases, with 14 bases remaining between them. The germline V gene encodes CDR1 MNHEY and CDR2 SVGEGT. Here the CDR3 DNA reads TGTGCCAGCAGTACGTGGACTATTTTAGAGACCCAGTACTTC. Encoded protein: CASSTWTILETQYF.

This clonotype has a count of ten or more. The CDR3 protein is CASSAYNIGDYGYTF. The CDR3 DNA sequence: TGTGCCAGCAGCGCGTATAACATTGGGGACTATGGCTACACCTTC. V gene TRBV7-2 combines with J gene TRBJ1-2; D call uncertain. This CDR3 is 15 amino acids long. Trimming left V 5 bases short and J 3 bases short, with 16 bases between. The V gene's germline CDR1 is SGHTA and CDR2 FQGNSA.

This clonotype occurred a few times. The chain recombines TRBV7-8 with TRBJ2-7; D is perhaps TRBD1 (7 bases). The CDR3 consists of 14 residues. In germline, CDR1 is SGHVS, CDR2 FQNEAQ. CDR3 DNA sequence: TGTGCCAGCAGCGTAGCGGTAGACAGGGCCGAGCAGTACGTC. Amino acids: CASSVAVDRAEQYV.

The rearrangement uses TRBV5-1 and TRBJ1-1; D is possibly TRBD1 (6 bases). V lost 4 bases and J 2 bases, leaving 18 bases between the germline ends. CDR1 SGHRS and CDR2 YFSETQ come from the germline V gene. The CDR3 totals 16 residues. CDR3 region: CASSIQTGTPNTEAFF. The CDR3 nucleotides read TGCGCCAGCAGCATACAAACCGGGACACCCAACACTGAAGCTTTCTTT. Full variable domain (remainder filled in from reference TRBV5-1 and TRBJ1-1): KAGVTQTPRYLIKTRGQQVTLSCSPISGHRSVSWYQQTPGQGLQFLFEYFSETQRNKGNFPGRFSGRQFSNSRSEMNVSTLELGDSALYLCASSIQTGTPNTEAFFGQGTRLTVV.

V gene TRBV29-1 combines with J gene TRBJ2-1; 11 bases are a match to TRBD2. CDR1 and CDR2 (germline): SQVTM, ANQGSEA. V lost 7 bases to trimming and J lost 3 bases; unmatched junction nucleotides: 8. This CDR3 comprises 15 residues. This chain's CDR3 is CSAASLAGGYNEQFF. CDR3 nucleotides: TGCAGCGCCGCGTCCCTAGCGGGGGGCTACAATGAGCAGTTCTTC.

The V call is TRBV4-1, the J call TRBJ1-2, with D possibly matching TRBD1 (5 bases). From germline, CDR1 is MGHRA and CDR2 YSYEKL. The CDR3 length is 14 residues. V was shortened by 4 bases and J by 3 bases, with 12 bases between the two germline ends. DNA for the CDR3: TGCGCCAGCAGCCCCACGATAGGGGACTATGGCTACACCTTC. Encoded protein: CASSPTIGDYGYTF.

The chain recombines TRBV5-1 with TRBJ1-2; the D gene is possibly TRBD1 (5 bases). Between the trimmed V and J ends, which lost 2 bases and 4 bases, there was a span of 12 bases. Germline CDR1 and CDR2: SGHRS and YFSETQ. The CDR3 extends over 14 amino acids. The chain's CDR3 is CASSLSGDLYGYTF. The DNA for the CDR3 is TGCGCCAGCAGCTTATCCGGGGACCTCTATGGCTACACCTTC.

This clonotype was seen more than once but under ten times. The chain employs TRBV20-1 and TRBJ2-1; D not certain. The CDR3 is made up of 14 amino acids. V lost 3 bases and J lost 4, with 13 bases in between. The V gene's germline CDR1 is DFQATT and CDR2 SNEGSKA (reference sequence). CDR3 region: CSAREPRLYNEQFF. In DNA form, the CDR3 reads TGCAGTGCTAGGGAACCCCGCCTTTACAATGAGCAGTTCTTC.

This clonotype was seen more than once but under ten times. The chain employs TRBV6-4 and TRBJ2-7; possibly TRBD2 for D (5 bases). The ends were cut back, 4 bases at V and 0 bases at J, with 16 bases in the middle. CDR1 MRHNA and CDR2 SNTAGT come from the germline V gene. This CDR3 has 16 residues. CDR3 in amino acids: CASSGMRARYSYEQYF. DNA of the CDR3: TGTGCCAGCAGTGGGATGAGGGCGAGGTACTCCTACGAGCAGTACTTC.

To note about this clonotype: At one boundary the junction diverges from the germline segment, which might be a read error. The J gene is TRBJ2-1, the V gene TRBV5-1; TRBD2 matches 10 bases. CDR3 size: 12 residues. Per the germline V gene, CDR1 is SGHRS and CDR2 is YFSETQ. The CDR3 sequence is CATSGGADEQFF. As DNA, the CDR3 is TGCGCCACCAGCGGGGGGGCGGATGAGCAGTTCTTC.

This rearrangement joins TRBV7-6 to TRBJ2-5; possibly TRBD2 for D (6 bases). The CDR3 contains 14 residues. Germline V gene data show CDR1 as SGHVS and CDR2 as FNYEAQ. V lost 0 bases and J 3 bases, leaving 8 bases between the germline ends. The CDR3 loop reads CASSLAAGEETQYF. The CDR3 coding sequence is TGTGCCAGCAGCTTAGCAGCGGGCGAAGAGACCCAGTACTTC.

This clonotype occurred a few times. V is TRBV15 and J is TRBJ2-5; either TRBD1 or TRBD2 may supply D (6 bases each). Trimming removed 8 bases from V and 4 bases from J, with 14 bases in between. The CDR3 is 13 residues long. Germline V gene data show CDR1 as LNHNV and CDR2 as YYDKDF (reference sequence). CDR3 DNA: TGTGCCACCCGGCTAACGGGGGCAGAGACCCAGTACTTC. Its translation: CATRLTGAETQYF.

The chain has TRBV7-2 and TRBJ1-2; the D gene is possibly TRBD1 (6 bases). Germline-derived CDR1 and CDR2 are SGHTA and FQGNSA. The CDR3 is 16 amino acids. V was trimmed by 2 bases and J by 8 bases, leaving 21 bases between them. The CDR3 loop is CASSLITRVRGRGYTF. In DNA form, the CDR3 reads TGTGCCAGCAGCTTAATTACGAGGGTGCGGGGGCGCGGCTACACCTTC.

The chain uses TRBV6-1 and TRBJ2-3; 9 bases map to TRBD2. CDR3 length equals 17 residues. Germline trimming cut 7 bases from V and 6 bases from J; bases unmatched to any gene: 17. CDR1 and CDR2 (germline): MNHNS, SASEGT. CDR3 bases: TGTGCCAGCATGAGGGTCACATTGGGACTAGCAGGGGATACGCAGTATTTT. This gives the protein CASMRVTLGLAGDTQYF.

This clonotype has more than one count but fewer than ten. The rearrangement joins TRBV5-1 to TRBJ2-2; D is unresolved. V was cut by 2 bases and J by 3 bases, with 11 bases left in between. This CDR3 is built from 15 residues. Per the germline V gene, CDR1 is SGHRS and CDR2 is YFSETQ. The CDR3 DNA reads as TGCGCCAGCAGCTTAGGGCAGAGCTACACCGGGGAGCTGTTTTTT. It specifies CASSLGQSYTGELFF.

The V gene is TRBV28, the J gene TRBJ1-2, with D tentatively TRBD1 (5 bases). This CDR3 has 12 residues. CDR1 MDHEN and CDR2 SYDVKM come from the germline V gene. The V end lost 6 bases, the J end lost 5 bases, and 10 bases lay between the germline ends. The CDR3 loop reads CASSWRGYGYTF. CDR3 bases: TGTGCCAGCAGCTGGAGGGGATATGGCTACACCTTC.

V usage is TRBV3-1 and J usage is TRBJ1-3; the D gene is possibly TRBD1 (6 bases). The CDR3 extends over 12 amino acids. The germline CDR1 and CDR2 sequences are LGHDT and YNNKEL (reference sequence). Trimming shortened V by 10 bases and J by 3 bases, and 10 bases separated the two germline ends. The CDR3 is CATRGGGNTIYF. DNA of the CDR3: TGTGCCACCCGAGGGGGTGGAAACACCATATATTTT.

This chain links TRBV18 with TRBJ1-6; maybe TRBD1 (5 bases). CDR3 length: 15 residues. The V gene's germline CDR1 is KGHSH and CDR2 LQKENI. V lost 6 bases and J lost 10, with 19 bases in between. The CDR3 spells CASSPAPPGVSPLHF. The DNA for the CDR3 is TGTGCCAGCTCCCCAGCTCCCCCGGGGGTCTCACCCCTCCACTTT.

This clonotype was recorded a few times. The chain uses TRBV6-5 and TRBJ1-6, with 9 bases that match TRBD1. V trimming: 5 bases; J trimming: 13 bases; junction bases outside the gene matches: 9. Germline CDR1 MNHEY, CDR2 SVGAGI. The CDR3 loop spans 14 amino acids. The CDR3 DNA sequence: TGTGCCAGCAGTGAGGGGACAGGGCTCAATCCCCTCCACTTT. Its protein is CASSEGTGLNPLHF.

This sequence joins TRBV5-5 and TRBJ1-1; D unclear. The CDR3 contains 14 residues. The germline gives CDR1 SGHKS, CDR2 YYEKEE (reference sequence). V shed 1 base and J shed 11 bases, with 18 bases lying between them. Written as DNA, the CDR3 is TGTGCCAGCAGCTTGTCACAGTCGCATCCCGCGGCTTTCTTT. This translates into CASSLSQSHPAAFF.

This clonotype occurred a few times. The chain uses TRBV4-1 and TRBJ2-1; 9 bases map to TRBD1. CDR1 is MGHRA and CDR2 is YSYEKL in the germline V gene. The trim removed 4 bases at V and 4 bases at J, leaving 11 bases unmatched. The CDR3 covers 17 residues. The CDR3 DNA reads TGCGCCAGCAGCCGAGAAGGAAGGACAGGGGATTACAATGAGCAGTTCTTC. It codes for CASSREGRTGDYNEQFF.

V and J are TRBV7-9 and TRBJ2-3; 8 bases fit TRBD2. Germline loops: CDR1 SEHNR, CDR2 FQNEAQ (reference sequence). The CDR3 covers 15 residues. Losses at the gene ends were 6 bases for V and 4 bases for J; bases not matched to a gene: 9. The DNA for the CDR3 is TGTGCCAGCAGTCCGCGGGGGGCCAGCTCAGATACGCAGTATTTT. Protein product: CASSPRGASSDTQYF.

This clonotype was seen repeatedly, ten times or more. The chain recombines TRBV20-1 with TRBJ2-7, with TRBD2 as a possible D gene (6 bases). Germline CDR1 is DFQATT and CDR2 is SNEGSKA (reference sequence). Trimming took 3 bases from V and 6 from J, leaving 18 bases between them. The CDR3 has 14 residues. The CDR3 region has the DNA TGCAGTGCTAGTTTTGGGGGAGGTCAGGGCGAGCAGTACTTC. Amino acids: CSASFGGGQGEQYF.

The V gene is TRBV15, the J gene TRBJ2-1; 7 bases match TRBD1. Germline V lookup: CDR1 LNHNV, CDR2 YYDKDF (reference sequence). V trimming: 3 bases; J trimming: 3 bases; junction bases outside the gene matches: 14. The CDR3 runs to 18 residues. The CDR3 protein is CATSRRGRDSMDYNEQFF. Here the CDR3 DNA reads TGTGCCACCAGCAGGAGAGGCCGGGACAGCATGGACTACAATGAGCAGTTCTTC.

V and J are TRBV29-1 and TRBJ1-1; D uncertain. In germline, CDR1 is SQVTM, CDR2 ANQGSEA. The CDR3 totals 12 residues. Trimming took 8 bases from V and 0 from J, leaving 10 bases between them. DNA for the CDR3: TGCAGCCAGACCAGCATGAACACTGAAGCTTTCTTT. It specifies CSQTSMNTEAFF.

The count of this clonotype is one. The rearrangement links TRBV20-1 to TRBJ2-5; the match to TRBD2 covers 7 bases. V was clipped by 3 bases and J by 5 bases; unmatched bases: 9. Per germline, CDR1 DFQATT and CDR2 SNEGSKA (reference sequence). CDR3 length: 14 residues. CDR3 residues: CSAREGGGRETQYF. In DNA, the CDR3 is TGCAGTGCTAGGGAAGGCGGGGGACGGGAGACCCAGTACTTC.

The gene calls are TRBV6-2 or TRBV6-3 and TRBJ2-7, with D tentatively TRBD2 (5 bases). The germline CDR1 and CDR2 sequences are MNHEY and SVGEGT. Trimming took off 2 bases at V and 2 bases at J, with 7 bases between the two ends. The CDR3 covers 13 residues. CDR3 nucleotide sequence: TGTGCCAGCAGTTACGGACTTCCCTACGAGCAGTACTTC. Translating gives CASSYGLPYEQYF.

This clonotype has a handful of counts. The V and J genes are TRBV10-3 and TRBJ1-4; D unclear. Deletions cut 5 bases from V and 0 bases from J, with 10 bases between. This CDR3 has 15 residues. Germline CDR1 and CDR2: ENHRY and SYGVKD. CDR3 nucleotide sequence: TGTGCCATCAGTAACAGTCTTACAACTAATGAAAAACTGTTTTTT. This translates into CAISNSLTTNEKLFF.

The chain links TRBV2 to TRBJ2-7; 8 nucleotides agree with TRBD2. This CDR3 region has 14 residues. Per the germline V gene, CDR1 is SNHLY and CDR2 is FYNNEI. V gave up 4 bases and J gave up 1 base; unmatched junction bases: 3. This CDR3 reads CASSAGGKSYEQYV. The CDR3 DNA sequence: TGTGCCAGCAGTGCGGGGGGGAAATCCTACGAGCAGTACGTC.